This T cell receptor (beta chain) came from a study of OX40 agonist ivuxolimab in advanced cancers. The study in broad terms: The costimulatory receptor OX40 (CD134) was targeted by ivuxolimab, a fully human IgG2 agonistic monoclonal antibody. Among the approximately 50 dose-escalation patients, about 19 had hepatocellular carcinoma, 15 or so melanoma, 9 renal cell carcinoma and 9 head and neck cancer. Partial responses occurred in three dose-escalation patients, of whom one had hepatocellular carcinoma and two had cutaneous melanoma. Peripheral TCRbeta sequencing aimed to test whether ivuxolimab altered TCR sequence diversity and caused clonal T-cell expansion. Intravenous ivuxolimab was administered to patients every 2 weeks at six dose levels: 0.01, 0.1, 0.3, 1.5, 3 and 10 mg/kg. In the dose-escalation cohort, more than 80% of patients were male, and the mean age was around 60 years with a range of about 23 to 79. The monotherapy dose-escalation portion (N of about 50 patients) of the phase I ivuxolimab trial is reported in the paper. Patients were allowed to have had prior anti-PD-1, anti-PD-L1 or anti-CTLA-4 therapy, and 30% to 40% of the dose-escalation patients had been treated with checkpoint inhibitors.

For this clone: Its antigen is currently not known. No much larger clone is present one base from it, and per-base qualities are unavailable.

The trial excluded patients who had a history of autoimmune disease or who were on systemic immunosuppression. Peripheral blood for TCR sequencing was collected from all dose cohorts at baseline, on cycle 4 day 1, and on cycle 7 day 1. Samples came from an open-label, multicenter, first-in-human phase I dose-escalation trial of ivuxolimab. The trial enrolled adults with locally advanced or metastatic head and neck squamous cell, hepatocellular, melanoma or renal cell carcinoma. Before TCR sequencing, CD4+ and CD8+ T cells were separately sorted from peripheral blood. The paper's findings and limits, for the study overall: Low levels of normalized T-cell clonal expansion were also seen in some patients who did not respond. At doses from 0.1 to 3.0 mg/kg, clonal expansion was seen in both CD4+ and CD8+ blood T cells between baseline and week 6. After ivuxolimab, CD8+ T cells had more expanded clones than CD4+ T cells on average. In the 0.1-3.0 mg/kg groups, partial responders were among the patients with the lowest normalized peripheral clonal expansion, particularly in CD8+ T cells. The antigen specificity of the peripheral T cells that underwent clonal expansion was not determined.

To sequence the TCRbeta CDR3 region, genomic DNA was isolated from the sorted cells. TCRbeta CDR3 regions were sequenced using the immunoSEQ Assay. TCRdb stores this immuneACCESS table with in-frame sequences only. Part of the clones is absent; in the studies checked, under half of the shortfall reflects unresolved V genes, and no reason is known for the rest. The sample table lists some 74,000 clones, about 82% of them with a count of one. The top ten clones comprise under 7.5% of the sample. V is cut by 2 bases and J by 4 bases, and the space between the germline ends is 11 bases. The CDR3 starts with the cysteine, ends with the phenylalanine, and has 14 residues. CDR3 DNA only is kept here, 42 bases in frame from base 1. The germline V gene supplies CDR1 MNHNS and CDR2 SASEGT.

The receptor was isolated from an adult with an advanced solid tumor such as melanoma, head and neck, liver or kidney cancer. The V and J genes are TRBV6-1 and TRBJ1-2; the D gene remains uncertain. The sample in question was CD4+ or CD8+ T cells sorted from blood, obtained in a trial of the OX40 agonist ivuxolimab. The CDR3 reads CASSERLFAYGYTF. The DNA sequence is TGTGCCAGCAGTGAAAGACTTTTCGCCTATGGCTACACCTTC.